A single sample is the source of the 11 T cell receptor beta chains below, sequenced in a study of blood T cell repertoires in COVID-19. Profiling relied on immunoSEQ multiplex PCR, and the TCRdb table lists in-frame clones only, not all of them. The sample has tens of thousands of clones, 90% seen once. Sequenced material: peripheral blood. These receptors were obtained from a man between 60 and 75 years old with active or convalescent COVID-19.

This clone has just a few counts. V gene TRBV29-1 combines with J gene TRBJ1-2, with 7 bases that match TRBD1. The CDR3 loop spans 13 amino acids. CDR1 is SQVTM and CDR2 is ANQGSEA in the germline V gene. V lost 7 bases and J lost 2; bases outside the gene matches: 7. The CDR3 DNA is TGCAGCGCCCTCGACAGGGTCAACTATGGCTACACCTTC. Translation gives CSALDRVNYGYTF.

V is TRBV4-1 and J is TRBJ1-6, with D hard to call. Trimming left V 0 bases short and J 8 bases short, with 17 bases between. CDR1 is MGHRA, CDR2 YSYEKL, per germline. The CDR3 is 17 residues long. CDR3 protein: CASSQDENSYTYSPLHF. CDR3 DNA sequence: TGCGCCAGCAGCCAAGATGAAAACAGCTATACCTATTCACCCCTCCACTTT.

This sequence joins TRBV5-7 and TRBJ2-7, with D perhaps matching TRBD1 (5 bases). TRBV5-7 is annotated as an ORF whose role is uncertain. V was pared by 0 bases and J by 5 bases, with 15 bases between. The CDR3 spans 15 residues. Here the CDR3 reads CASSLGQGLSHEQYF. In DNA, the CDR3 is TGTGCCAGCAGCTTGGGGCAGGGTTTGTCCCACGAGCAGTACTTC.

This chain joins TRBV5-4 and TRBJ1-2; 10 nucleotides line up with TRBD1. The V segment lost 2 bases and the J segment 2 bases; nucleotides outside the gene matches: 3. The germline V gene encodes CDR1 SGHNT and CDR2 YYREEE (reference sequence). The CDR3 loop spans 15 amino acids. CDR3 coding DNA: TGTGCCAGCAGCTTACCGGACAGGGGGAACTATGGCTACACCTTC. Protein: CASSLPDRGNYGYTF.

J is TRBJ2-7 and V is TRBV19, with 14 bases lining up with TRBD2. The CDR3 contains 14 residues. The V gene end was trimmed by 7 bases and the J gene end by 2 bases; junction bases not matched to a gene: 1. Germline V lookup: CDR1 LNHDA, CDR2 SQIVND (reference sequence). The CDR3, as DNA: TGTGCCAGTAAGACTAGCGGGGGGGCCTACGAGCAGTACTTC. It is translated as CASKTSGGAYEQYF.

This sequence joins TRBV6-2 or TRBV6-3 and TRBJ2-2, with 11 bases that match TRBD2. The CDR3 sequence is 19 residues long. V lost 6 bases to trimming and J lost 5 bases; unmatched junction nucleotides: 17. CDR1 is MNHEY and CDR2 is SVGEGT in the germline V gene. In DNA form, the CDR3 reads TGTGCCAGCAGCCCTGCCAGACTAGCGGGAATGGGGGAAACCGGGGAGCTGTTTTTT. Its translation is CASSPARLAGMGETGELFF.

This chain connects TRBV5-6 to TRBJ1-1, with TRBD1 as a possible D gene (5 bases). Germline V gene sequence: CDR1 SGHDT, CDR2 YYEEEE. Trimming took off 0 bases at V and 0 bases at J, with 9 bases between the two ends. CDR3 length: 15 amino acids. The CDR3 is CASSLGWGLNTEAFF. CDR3 DNA sequence: TGTGCCAGCAGCTTGGGCTGGGGCTTGAACACTGAAGCTTTCTTT.

This chain joins TRBV5-1 and TRBJ2-7, with 10 nucleotides matching TRBD1. Losses at the gene ends were 5 bases for V and 4 bases for J; bases not matched to a gene: 3. The CDR3 contains 13 residues. Germline V gene lookup returns CDR1 SGHRS and CDR2 YFSETQ. CDR3 region: CASRTGGKYEQYF. CDR3 nucleotides: TGCGCCAGCAGGACAGGGGGCAAGTACGAGCAGTACTTC.

V gene TRBV27 combines with J gene TRBJ2-7; 11 positions match TRBD2. The CDR3 spans 17 residues. The germline gives CDR1 MNHEY, CDR2 SMNVEV (reference sequence). V shed 5 bases, J shed 1 base, and the junction held 10 bases outside the gene matches. The CDR3: CASSQGVSGRGSYEQYF. DNA for the CDR3: TGTGCCAGCAGTCAGGGGGTTAGCGGGAGGGGATCCTACGAGCAGTACTTC.

The chain joins TRBV11-2 to TRBJ2-6, with a possible D match to TRBD1 (5 bases). Germline-derived CDR1 and CDR2 are SGHAT and FQNNGV. Between the trimmed V and J ends, which lost 5 bases and 0 bases, there was a span of 8 bases. CDR3 length: 15 residues. CDR3 DNA: TGTGCCAGCAGCCAGACAGACTCTGGGGCCAACGTCCTGACTTTC. This translates into CASSQTDSGANVLTF.

The genes are TRBV3-1 (or the pseudogene TRBV3-2) and TRBJ1-2; D gene ambiguous. Germline CDR1 reads LGHDT; CDR2 reads YNNKEL (reference sequence). CDR3 length equals 15 residues. Trimming stripped 1 base from V and 4 bases from J, with 13 bases between. As DNA, the CDR3 is TGTGCCAGCAGCCAAGGATGGGCATCCTCCTATGGCTACACCTTC. This sequence encodes CASSQGWASSYGYTF.